These T cell receptor beta chains were read from a single sample in a study of shared clonotypes between healthy human individuals. Assay: immunoSEQ multiplex PCR; the TCRdb copy retains only in-frame clones and omits some. The profile shows more than 1.2 million clones, around 98.5% of them singletons. Source material: naive CD4+ T cells sorted from blood. The source of these receptors is a man aged 25 to 40 in good health. Both conserved end residues are part of each CDR3. The D gene is left open where the match is weak. A row's size may be missing; if present it is once, few, many or a size class.

clone size	V gene	D gene	J gene	CDR3 DNA	CDR3 protein
-	TRBV18	TRBD1	TRBJ2-1	TGTGCCAGCTCACCCCGGGACAGGGGATACAATGAGCAGTTCTTC	CASSPRDRGYNEQFF
-	TRBV9	TRBD2	TRBJ2-7	TGTGCCAGCAGCGCGGCCGGACTAGGAGACGAGCAGTACTTC	CASSAAGLGDEQYF
-	TRBV18	TRBD1	TRBJ2-1	TGTGCCAGCTCACCACCGAACCCGGGACAGGGGGCAGGCGAGCAGTTCTTC	CASSPPNPGQGAGEQFF
-	TRBV29-1	-	TRBJ2-7	TGCAGCGTTGAAGAGCGTTACGAGCAGTACTTC	CSVEERYEQYF
-	TRBV5-4	TRBD1	TRBJ2-5	TGTGCCAGCAGCCTCGGGGACAGAGCCCAAGAGACCCAGTACTTC	CASSLGDRAQETQYF
-	TRBV19	TRBD2	TRBJ2-3	TGTGCCAGTAGTACGCTAGCGGGAGGGAGCACAGATACGCAGTATTTT	CASSTLAGGSTDTQYF
-	TRBV18	TRBD2	TRBJ2-3	TGTGCCAGCTCACCCCGGGCCCTAGCGGAGGCAAGCACAGATACGCAGTATTTT	CASSPRALAEASTDTQYF
-	TRBV5-6	-	TRBJ1-5	TGTGCCAGCAGCTTGGACCCGAAAGGGCAGCCCCAGCATTTT	CASSLDPKGQPQHF
once	TRBV7-8	TRBD2	TRBJ2-2	TGTGCCAGCAGCCGCCCCGGGGAGGGACTAGCGGGGACCGGGGAGCTGTTTTTT	CASSRPGEGLAGTGELFF
-	TRBV7-3	-	TRBJ2-1	TGTGCCAGCAGATTGGACGTCTACAATGAGCAGTTCTTC	CASRLDVYNEQFF
-	TRBV10-2	-	TRBJ2-7	TGCGCCAGCGCACACTACGAGCAGTACTTC	CASAHYEQYF
-	TRBV6-6	-	TRBJ1-4	TGTGCCAGCAGTTACTTCCCATTTGATGAAAAACTGTTTTTT	CASSYFPFDEKLFF
-	TRBV6-4	TRBD2	TRBJ2-2	TGTGCCAGCAGCCAAAGGTTCGGAGCGGGAGGTCCCGGGGAGCTGTTTTTT	CASSQRFGAGGPGELFF
-	TRBV6-1	TRBD1	TRBJ1-2	TGTGCCAGCAGTGACCCCGGACAGGGTTGGCGTGGCTACACCTTC	CASSDPGQGWRGYTF
-	TRBV5-1	-	TRBJ2-3	TGCGCCAGCAGCTTGGATGGGGCAGATACGCAGTATTTT	CASSLDGADTQYF
-	TRBV5-4	TRBD1	TRBJ2-7	TGTGCCAGCAGCGAGGGGACAGGGGAGACCTACGAGCAGTACTTC	CASSEGTGETYEQYF
-	TRBV15	-	TRBJ1-4	TGTGCCACCAGCGGGGGAGGGGGAGACTATAATGAAAAACTGTTTTTT	CATSGGGGDYNEKLFF
-	TRBV14	-	TRBJ2-7	TGTGCCAGCAGCCAACTAGCGTACTACGAGCAGTACTTC	CASSQLAYYEQYF
-	TRBV6-5	-	TRBJ2-3	TGTGCCAGCAGTTACAGAGGGATAGATACGCAGTATTTT	CASSYRGIDTQYF
-	TRBV7-2	TRBD1	TRBJ1-5	TGTGCCAGCAGCCCGGGACAGGGGAGGCCCCAGCATTTT	CASSPGQGRPQHF
-	TRBV5-1	TRBD1	TRBJ1-5	TGCGCCAGCAGCTTGGAACAGGGGTCTCAGCCCCAGCATTTT	CASSLEQGSQPQHF
-	TRBV29-1	-	TRBJ1-1	TGCAGCGCGGCGGGGAATTTTGCTTTCTTT	CSAAGNFAFF
-	TRBV2	-	TRBJ2-4	TGTGCCAGCAGTGATAATCCGGCGGGAAGGTACTTC	CASSDNPAGRYF
once	TRBV5-4	-	TRBJ2-1	TGTGCCAGCAGCCGGCTCGATGAGCAGTTCTTC	CASSRLDEQFF
-	TRBV18	TRBD2	TRBJ2-7	TGTGCCAGCTCACCACCTTACCAGGGCGGCAGCGGGAGCGAGCAGTACTTC	CASSPPYQGGSGSEQYF
-	TRBV27	TRBD2	TRBJ2-3	TGTGCCAGCAGTAGACTAGCGGGAGGACCCGGAACTAGCACAGATACGCAGTATTTT	CASSRLAGGPGTSTDTQYF
-	TRBV9	-	TRBJ2-7	TGTGCCAGCAGCCCATGGGACCAGATATACTACGAGCAGTACTTC	CASSPWDQIYYEQYF
-	TRBV5-4	-	TRBJ2-1	TGTGCCAGCACTGAGTCTAGCTCCTACAATGAGCAGTTCTTC	CASTESSSYNEQFF
-	TRBV6-1	-	TRBJ2-7	TGTGCCAGCAACCACCGGGACGGCTACGAGCAGTACTTC	CASNHRDGYEQYF
-	TRBV5-1	-	TRBJ1-1	TGCGCCAGCAGCTTGGTTAACGGAGCGAACACTGAAGCTTTCTTT	CASSLVNGANTEAFF
-	TRBV13	TRBD2	TRBJ2-2	TGTGCCACGACCCTACTGGGGGGGACCGGGGAGCTGTTTTTT	CATTLLGGTGELFF
-	TRBV28	-	TRBJ2-7	TGTGCCAGCAGTTTAATAACAGGGTTCGGTCGCGAGCAGTACTTC	CASSLITGFGREQYF
-	TRBV5-1	-	TRBJ2-6	TGCGCCACCACCAGGGATAACTCTGGGGCCAACGTCCTGACTTTC	CATTRDNSGANVLTF
-	TRBV9	TRBD1	TRBJ1-1	TGTGCCAGCAGCGTGGGACAGGGACGTGGTACTGAAGCTTTCTTT	CASSVGQGRGTEAFF
few	TRBV7-9	TRBD2	TRBJ2-5	TGTGCCAGCCACCGGGCTAGCGGACAAGAGACCCAGTACTTC	CASHRASGQETQYF
-	TRBV4-2	TRBD1	TRBJ2-5	TGTGCCAGCAGCCAACTTTCCGGGACAGGGGTTCAAGAGACCCAGTACTTC	CASSQLSGTGVQETQYF
-	TRBV5-1	-	TRBJ2-3	TGCGCCAGCAGCCCGGCCGTAGCGACGACAGGTACAGATACGCAGTATTTT	CASSPAVATTGTDTQYF
-	TRBV30	-	TRBJ2-3	TGTGCCTGGAGGGGGTGGGGCGGGACAGATACGCAGTATTTT	CAWRGWGGTDTQYF
-	TRBV7-8	-	TRBJ1-5	TGTGCCAGCAGCCAAAAAACAGGGACGGAACAGCCCCAGCATTTT	CASSQKTGTEQPQHF